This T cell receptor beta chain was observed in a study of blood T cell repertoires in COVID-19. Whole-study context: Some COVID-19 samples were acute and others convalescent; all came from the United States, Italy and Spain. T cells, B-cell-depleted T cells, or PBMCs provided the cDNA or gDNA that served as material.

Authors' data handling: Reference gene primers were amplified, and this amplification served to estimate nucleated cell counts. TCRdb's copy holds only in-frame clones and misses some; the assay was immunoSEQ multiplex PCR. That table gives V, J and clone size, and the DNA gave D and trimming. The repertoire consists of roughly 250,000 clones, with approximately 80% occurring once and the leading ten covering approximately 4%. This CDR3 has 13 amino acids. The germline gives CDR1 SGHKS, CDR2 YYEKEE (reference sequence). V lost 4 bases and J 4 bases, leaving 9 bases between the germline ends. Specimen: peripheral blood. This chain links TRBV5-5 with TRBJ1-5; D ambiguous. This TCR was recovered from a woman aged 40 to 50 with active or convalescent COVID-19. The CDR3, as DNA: TGTGCCAGCAGCCTTGGGCCGAATCAGCCCCAGCATTTT. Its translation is CASSLGPNQPQHF. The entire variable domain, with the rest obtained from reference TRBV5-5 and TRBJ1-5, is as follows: DAGVTQSPTHLIKTRGQQVTLRCSPISGHKSVSWYQQVLGQGPQFIFQYYEKEERGRGNFPDRFSARQFPNYSSELNVNALLLGDSALYLCASSLGPNQPQHFGDGTRLSIL.